This T cell receptor beta chain appears in the sequencing data of a study of T cell repertoires in cytomegalovirus infection. Overall study context: Public TCR beta signatures provided an indication of both CMV infection and a matching HLA type.

The V gene's germline CDR1 is MGHRA and CDR2 YSYEKL. Trimming removed 1 base at V and 2 bases at J, with 15 bases between. This CDR3 spans 17 amino acids. General study results and limits: Clonotype analysis showed dominance of the ex vivo response by HLA-C-restricted CMV-specific TCR beta clonotypes.

This clonotype occurred many times. The antigen is unknown. In TCRdb, the reads were re-called with MiXCR into one record per CDR3 protein. Of approximately 100,000 distinct CDR3 sequences listed, 23% are singletons. The TCR originated in a human donor in good health (CMV status not recorded). Some clones in this sample may be carry-over from other donors' samples. The chain joins TRBV4-1 to TRBJ1-5; D is perhaps TRBD1 (5 bases). Sequencing was done on a sample of CD8+ T cells from PBMCs. DNA for the CDR3: TGCGCCAGCAGCCAAGGGGACGGGGGAGGAGGCAATCAGCCCCAGCATTTT. Translating it yields CASSQGDGGGGNQPQHF.